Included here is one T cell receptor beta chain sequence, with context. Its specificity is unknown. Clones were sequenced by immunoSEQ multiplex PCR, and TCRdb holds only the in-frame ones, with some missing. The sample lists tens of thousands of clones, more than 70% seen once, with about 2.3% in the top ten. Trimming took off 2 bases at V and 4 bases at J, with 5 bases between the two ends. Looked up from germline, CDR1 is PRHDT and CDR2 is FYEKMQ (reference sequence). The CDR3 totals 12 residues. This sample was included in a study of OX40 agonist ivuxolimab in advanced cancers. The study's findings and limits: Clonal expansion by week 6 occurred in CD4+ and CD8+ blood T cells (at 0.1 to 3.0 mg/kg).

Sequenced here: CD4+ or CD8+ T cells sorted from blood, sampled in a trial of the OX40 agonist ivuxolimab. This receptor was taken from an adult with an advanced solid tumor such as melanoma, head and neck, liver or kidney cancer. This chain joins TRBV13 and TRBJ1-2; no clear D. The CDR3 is CASSLRTYGYTF. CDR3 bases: TGTGCCAGCAGCTTAAGGACCTATGGCTACACCTTC. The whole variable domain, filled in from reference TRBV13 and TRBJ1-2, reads AAGVIQSPRHLIKEKRETATLKCYPIPRHDTVYWYQQGPGQDPQFLISFYEKMQSDKGSIPDRFSAQQFSDYHSELNMSSLELGDSALYFCASSLRTYGYTFGSGTRLTVV.